This TCR beta chain came from a study of cytomegalovirus exposure and HLA in healthy donors. Background on the study: Sequencing of roughly 180 million T cells in an earlier analysis found 95 million to 120 million unique TCR beta sequences. Overall study findings and caveats: Later analysis associated a missense DCLRE1C variant with TCR beta V- and J-gene trimming. Analyzed later, most CMV-associated TCR beta chains appeared HLA-restricted.

With regard to this clone: Its antigen is still unknown.

Primers: 60 Vbeta forward and 13 Jbeta reverse. Method: immunoSEQ multiplex PCR; TCRdb's copy keeps in-frame clones and lacks some. The table includes under 150,000 clones, approximately 9% detected once. Germline-derived CDR1 and CDR2 are LNHNV and YYDKDF (reference sequence). V lost 2 bases to trimming and J lost 8 bases; unmatched junction nucleotides: 8. The CDR3 consists of 15 residues. These donors counted as nominally healthy when sampled, but unrecorded immune exposures were likely. J is TRBJ2-2 and V is TRBV15, with 7 bases fitting TRBD1. This receptor was identified in a male donor in good health and CMV-seronegative. Material: PBMCs. The CDR3 spells CATSRPRQGVGELFF. Here the CDR3 DNA reads TGTGCCACCAGCAGACCACGCCAGGGGGTAGGGGAGCTGTTTTTT.